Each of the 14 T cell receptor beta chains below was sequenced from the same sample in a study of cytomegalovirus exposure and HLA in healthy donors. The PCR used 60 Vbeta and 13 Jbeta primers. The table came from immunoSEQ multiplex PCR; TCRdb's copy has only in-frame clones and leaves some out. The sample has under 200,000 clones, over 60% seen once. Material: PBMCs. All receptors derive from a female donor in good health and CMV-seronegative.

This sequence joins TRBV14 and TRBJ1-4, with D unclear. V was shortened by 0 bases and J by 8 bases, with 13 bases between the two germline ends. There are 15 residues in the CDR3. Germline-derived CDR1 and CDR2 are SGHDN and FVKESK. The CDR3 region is CASSQDLAPGEKLFF. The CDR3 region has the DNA TGTGCCAGCAGCCAAGATTTGGCACCGGGGGAAAAACTGTTTTTT.

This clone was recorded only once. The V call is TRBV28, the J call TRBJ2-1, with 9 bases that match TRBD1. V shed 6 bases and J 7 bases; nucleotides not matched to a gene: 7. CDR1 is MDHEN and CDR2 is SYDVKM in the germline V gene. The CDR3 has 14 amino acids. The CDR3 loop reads CASRMGTGLNEQFF. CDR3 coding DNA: TGTGCCAGCAGGATGGGGACAGGGTTGAATGAGCAGTTCTTC.

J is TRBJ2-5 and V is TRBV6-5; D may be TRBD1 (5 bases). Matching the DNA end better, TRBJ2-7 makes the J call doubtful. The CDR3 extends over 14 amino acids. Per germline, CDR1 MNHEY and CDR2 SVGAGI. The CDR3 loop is CASSYSSGSYEQYF. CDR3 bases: TGTGCCAGCAGTTACTCGTCAGGGTCCTACGAGCAGTACTTC.

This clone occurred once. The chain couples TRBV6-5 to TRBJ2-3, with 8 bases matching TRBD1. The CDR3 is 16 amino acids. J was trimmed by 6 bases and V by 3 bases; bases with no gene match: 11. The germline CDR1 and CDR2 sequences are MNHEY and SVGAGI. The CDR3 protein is CASSYSGQGLWDTQYF. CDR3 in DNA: TGTGCCAGCAGTTATTCTGGACAGGGTCTTTGGGATACGCAGTATTTT.

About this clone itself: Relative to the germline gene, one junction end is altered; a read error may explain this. The CDR3 sequence is CASRSSFTQLGGANGLTF. As DNA, the CDR3 is TGTGCCAGCAGATCCTCCTTCACCCAGCTAGGTGGGGCCAACGGCCTGACTTTC. This rearrangement joins TRBV7-9 to TRBJ2-6; D is perhaps TRBD1 (5 bases). Germline V gene sequence: CDR1 SEHNR, CDR2 FQNEAQ (reference sequence). This CDR3 has 18 residues.

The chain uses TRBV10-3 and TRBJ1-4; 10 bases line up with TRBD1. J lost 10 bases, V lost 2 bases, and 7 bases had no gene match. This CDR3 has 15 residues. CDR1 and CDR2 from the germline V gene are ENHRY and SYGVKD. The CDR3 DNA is TGTGCCATCAGTGAGGAGACAGGGGGCTCAGGAAAACTGTTTTTT. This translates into CAISEETGGSGKLFF.

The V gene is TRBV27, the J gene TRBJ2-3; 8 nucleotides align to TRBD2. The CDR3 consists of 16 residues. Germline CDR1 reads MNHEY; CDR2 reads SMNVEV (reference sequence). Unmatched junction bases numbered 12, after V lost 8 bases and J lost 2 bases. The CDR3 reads CASRRVRGAFTDTQYF. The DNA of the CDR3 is TGTGCCAGCCGAAGGGTGCGGGGGGCTTTCACAGATACGCAGTATTTT.

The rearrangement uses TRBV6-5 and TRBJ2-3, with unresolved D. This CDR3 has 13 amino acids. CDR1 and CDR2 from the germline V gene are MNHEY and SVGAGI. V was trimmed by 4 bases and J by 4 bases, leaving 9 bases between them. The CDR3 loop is CASSSFSADTQYF. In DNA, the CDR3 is TGTGCCAGCAGTTCGTTCTCCGCAGATACGCAGTATTTT.

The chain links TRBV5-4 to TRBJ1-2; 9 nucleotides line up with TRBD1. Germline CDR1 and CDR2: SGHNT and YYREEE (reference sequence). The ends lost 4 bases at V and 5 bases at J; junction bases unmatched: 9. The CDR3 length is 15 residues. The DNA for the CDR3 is TGTGCCAGCAGCCCGGGCGGGACAGGGCTGTATGGCTACACCTTC. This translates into CASSPGGTGLYGYTF.

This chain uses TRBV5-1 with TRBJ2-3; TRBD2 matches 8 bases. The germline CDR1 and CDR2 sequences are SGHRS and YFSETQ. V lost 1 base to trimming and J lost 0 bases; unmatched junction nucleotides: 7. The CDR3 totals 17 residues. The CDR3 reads CASSLTSGFTSTDTQYF. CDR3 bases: TGCGCCAGCAGCTTGACTAGCGGATTTACTAGCACAGATACGCAGTATTTT.

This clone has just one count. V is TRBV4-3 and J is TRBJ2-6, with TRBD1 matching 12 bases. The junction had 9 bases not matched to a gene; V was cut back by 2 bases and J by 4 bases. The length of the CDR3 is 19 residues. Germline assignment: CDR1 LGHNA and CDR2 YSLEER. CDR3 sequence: CASSQLRDRGLYGANVLTF. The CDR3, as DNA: TGCGCCAGCAGCCAACTCCGGGACAGGGGGCTTTACGGGGCCAACGTCCTGACTTTC.

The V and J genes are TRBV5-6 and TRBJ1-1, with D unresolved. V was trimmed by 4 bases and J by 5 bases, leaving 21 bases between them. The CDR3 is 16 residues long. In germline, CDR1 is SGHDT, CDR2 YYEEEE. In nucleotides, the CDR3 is TGTGCCAGCAGCACCCTTATCAGCACGCGCGGAACTGAAGCTTTCTTT. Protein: CASSTLISTRGTEAFF.

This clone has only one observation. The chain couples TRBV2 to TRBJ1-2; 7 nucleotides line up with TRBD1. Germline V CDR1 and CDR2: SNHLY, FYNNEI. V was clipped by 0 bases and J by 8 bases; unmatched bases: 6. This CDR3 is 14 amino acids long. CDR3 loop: CASSEAGGAGGYTF. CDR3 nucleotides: TGTGCCAGCAGTGAAGCAGGGGGCGCGGGAGGCTACACCTTC.

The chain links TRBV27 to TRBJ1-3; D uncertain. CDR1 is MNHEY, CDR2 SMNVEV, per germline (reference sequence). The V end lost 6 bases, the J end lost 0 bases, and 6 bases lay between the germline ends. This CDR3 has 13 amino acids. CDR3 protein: CASSAVSGNTIYF. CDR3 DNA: TGTGCCAGCAGCGCGGTCTCTGGAAACACCATATATTTT.